Listed below are T cell receptor beta chains from one sample, sequenced in a study of T-cell reconstitution after alpha-beta-depleted transplantation in children. TCRdb re-called the PCR reads through MiXCR, storing one row per CDR3 protein. The top ten hold 4% to 5.5% of the sample, which has about 250,000 distinct CDR3 sequences, 20% to 30% seen once. The sequenced sample was PBMCs, mostly from graft donor cells, obtained 360 days after TCRalphabeta/CD19-depleted stem cell transplant. The receptor source for this set is a female patient between 2 and 15 years old who had a stem cell transplant for congenital amegakaryocytic thrombocytopenia, so the T cells may come from the graft donor. Each CDR3 is given with its conserved first and last residue. A D gene is named only where the DNA matches it firmly. The size entry is marked missing in some rows and otherwise reads once, few, many or a size class.

CDR3 DNA: TGTGCCAGCAGTGGGGAAGCGGGAAGTGAGCAGTTCTTC
CDR3 protein: CASSGEAGSEQFF
V gene: TRBV6-4
J gene: TRBJ2-1
clone size: .
D gene: TRBD2

CDR3 DNA: TGTGCCAGCAGAAGCTGGGGCGATGCTGGCTACACCTTC
CDR3 protein: CASRSWGDAGYTF
V gene: TRBV11-2
J gene: TRBJ1-2
clone size: few
D gene: .

CDR3 DNA: TGTGCCAGCAGTTTATGGGGGGGCGGGAGTAGCTCCTACGAGCAGTACTTC
CDR3 protein: CASSLWGGGSSSYEQYF
V gene: TRBV28
J gene: TRBJ2-7
clone size: .
D gene: .

CDR3 DNA: TGCAGTGCTAGACACCAGGGACCTTACGGGACCCAGTACTTC
CDR3 protein: CSARHQGPYGTQYF
V gene: TRBV20-1
J gene: TRBJ2-5
clone size: .
D gene: .

CDR3 DNA: TGCGCCAGCAGCCGGGACTCTAACTATGGCTACACCTTC
CDR3 protein: CASSRDSNYGYTF
V gene: TRBV5-1
J gene: TRBJ1-2
clone size: .
D gene: .

CDR3 DNA: TGTGCCAGCAGCTCCGTTCGGGGCTACACCTTC
CDR3 protein: CASSSVRGYTF
V gene: TRBV6-1
J gene: TRBJ1-2
clone size: .
D gene: .

CDR3 DNA: TGTGCCAGCAGCCAGTTGAGCAGGGGTTTAGCAGATACGCAGTATTTT
CDR3 protein: CASSQLSRGLADTQYF
V gene: TRBV14
J gene: TRBJ2-3
clone size: few
D gene: .

CDR3 DNA: TGTGCCAGCAGCTTAAGACAGGGGGTTGATGAAAAACTGTTTTTT
CDR3 protein: CASSLRQGVDEKLFF
V gene: TRBV5-4
J gene: TRBJ1-4
clone size: once
D gene: TRBD1

CDR3 DNA: TGCAGTGCTAAGCCCCTGGTCTATGTCTCTGAGCAGTTCTTC
CDR3 protein: CSAKPLVYVSEQFF
V gene: TRBV20-1
J gene: TRBJ2-1
clone size: few
D gene: .

CDR3 DNA: TGTGCCAGCAATTGGGCAACCCGAAACACTGAAGCTTTCTTT
CDR3 protein: CASNWATRNTEAFF
V gene: TRBV6-5
J gene: TRBJ1-1
clone size: few
D gene: .

CDR3 DNA: TGTGCCCCTCGGACAGGGCTAGAAGCTTTCTTT
CDR3 protein: CAPRTGLEAFF
V gene: TRBV28
J gene: TRBJ1-1
clone size: .
D gene: TRBD1

CDR3 DNA: TGCAGTGCCCCGGAGGTGACTAGCGGGAGTGGAGCTCCAGATACGCAGTATTTT
CDR3 protein: CSAPEVTSGSGAPDTQYF
V gene: TRBV20-1
J gene: TRBJ2-3
clone size: many
D gene: TRBD2

CDR3 DNA: TGTGCCAGCAGTCAAACGGGACGCAATGAGCAGTTCTTC
CDR3 protein: CASSQTGRNEQFF
V gene: TRBV6-2/TRBV6-3
J gene: TRBJ2-1
clone size: .
D gene: .

CDR3 DNA: TGTGCCAGTAGCCCTCTACGGTCGCAGGGGGACAATCAGCCCCAGCATTTT
CDR3 protein: CASSPLRSQGDNQPQHF
V gene: TRBV19
J gene: TRBJ1-5
clone size: few
D gene: TRBD1

CDR3 DNA: TGTGCCAGCAGCCAAGATTGGAAAGGCGGGCAGCCCCAGCATTTT
CDR3 protein: CASSQDWKGGQPQHF
V gene: TRBV3-1
J gene: TRBJ1-5
clone size: few
D gene: .

CDR3 DNA: TGTGCCAGCAGTTACGCACTAGCGGGAAACACAGATACGCAGTATTTT
CDR3 protein: CASSYALAGNTDTQYF
V gene: TRBV6-5
J gene: TRBJ2-3
clone size: .
D gene: TRBD2

CDR3 DNA: TGTGCCAGCAATCCGACTAGCGGGGTCCAGACCCAGTACTTC
CDR3 protein: CASNPTSGVQTQYF
V gene: TRBV2
J gene: TRBJ2-5
clone size: .
D gene: TRBD2

CDR3 DNA: TGTGCCAGCAGTTCCCGGCCTAGCGGGAGCGGGGGGCAGTACTTC
CDR3 protein: CASSSRPSGSGGQYF
V gene: TRBV28
J gene: TRBJ2-7
clone size: many
D gene: TRBD2

CDR3 DNA: TGCGCCAGCAGCGTGACAGGAAGCTCCTACAATGAGCAGTTCTTC
CDR3 protein: CASSVTGSSYNEQFF
V gene: TRBV5-1
J gene: TRBJ2-1
clone size: .
D gene: .

CDR3 DNA: TGTGCCAGCAGCCCTAACGTCGAGCAGTACTTC
CDR3 protein: CASSPNVEQYF
V gene: TRBV7-2
J gene: TRBJ2-7
clone size: many
D gene: .

CDR3 DNA: TGTGCCACCAGCAGAGATACGGTTTTTGGATCACCCCTCCACTTT
CDR3 protein: CATSRDTVFGSPLHF
V gene: TRBV15
J gene: TRBJ1-6
clone size: few
D gene: .

CDR3 DNA: TGTGCCAGCAGCTTAGATCAAAGATTCTACGAGCAGTACTTC
CDR3 protein: CASSLDQRFYEQYF
V gene: TRBV11-2
J gene: TRBJ2-7
clone size: .
D gene: .

CDR3 DNA: TGCAGCGTTGCGGTCGACACCAGTAATCCCTCCTACGAGCAGTACTTC
CDR3 protein: CSVAVDTSNPSYEQYF
V gene: TRBV29-1
J gene: TRBJ2-7
clone size: .
D gene: .

CDR3 DNA: TGCAGTGCTTTCAGGACTAGCGGGGACTACGAGCAGTACTTC
CDR3 protein: CSAFRTSGDYEQYF
V gene: TRBV20-1
J gene: TRBJ2-7
clone size: many
D gene: TRBD2

CDR3 DNA: TGTGCCAGCAGCCAAGAAGGGCAGGGGGCCGCTGGAAACACCATATATTTT
CDR3 protein: CASSQEGQGAAGNTIYF
V gene: TRBV4-2
J gene: TRBJ1-3
clone size: few
D gene: TRBD1

CDR3 DNA: TGTGCCAGCAGTTTCTTTGGGGGCACTGAAGCTTTCTTT
CDR3 protein: CASSFFGGTEAFF
V gene: TRBV12-3/TRBV12-4
J gene: TRBJ1-1
clone size: .
D gene: .

CDR3 DNA: TGTGCCAGCAGCCCAAACAGGGCTGCTGGGAGTGAGCAGTTCTTC
CDR3 protein: CASSPNRAAGSEQFF
V gene: TRBV7-7
J gene: TRBJ2-1
clone size: many
D gene: .

CDR3 DNA: TGTGCCAGCAGCAAAGGGTGGGCCTGGGAGGAAAACACCATATATTTT
CDR3 protein: CASSKGWAWEENTIYF
V gene: TRBV21-1
J gene: TRBJ1-3
clone size: few
D gene: .

CDR3 DNA: TGCAGTGCCAACAGGGGTCGGCCCTACGAGCAGTACTTC
CDR3 protein: CSANRGRPYEQYF
V gene: TRBV20-1
J gene: TRBJ2-7
clone size: .
D gene: TRBD1

CDR3 DNA: TGTGCCAGCAGTTTCCGGGACAGGGTCTTTCAGCCCCAGCATTTT
CDR3 protein: CASSFRDRVFQPQHF
V gene: TRBV28
J gene: TRBJ1-5
clone size: .
D gene: TRBD1

CDR3 DNA: TGTGCCAGCACCACTCGGACAGGGTGGGAGACCCAGTACTTC
CDR3 protein: CASTTRTGWETQYF
V gene: TRBV12-3/TRBV12-4
J gene: TRBJ2-5
clone size: .
D gene: TRBD1

CDR3 DNA: TGCAGTGCAGGGAGGCGGCTAGCGGGAGATCCAGATACGCAGTATTTT
CDR3 protein: CSAGRRLAGDPDTQYF
V gene: TRBV20-1
J gene: TRBJ2-3
clone size: .
D gene: TRBD2

CDR3 DNA: TGTGCCAGCAGCTTAGCGGCCAGCAATCAGCCCCAGCATTTT
CDR3 protein: CASSLAASNQPQHF
V gene: TRBV7-9
J gene: TRBJ1-5
clone size: few
D gene: .

CDR3 DNA: TGCGCCAGCAGCATGGACAGGGGGGACACCGGGGAGCTGTTTTTT
CDR3 protein: CASSMDRGDTGELFF
V gene: TRBV5-1
J gene: TRBJ2-2
clone size: .
D gene: TRBD1

CDR3 DNA: TGTGCCAGCAGCTTAGCAGGCGGGAGCGAGCAGTACTTC
CDR3 protein: CASSLAGGSEQYF
V gene: TRBV7-9
J gene: TRBJ2-7
clone size: few
D gene: TRBD2

CDR3 DNA: TGCAGTGCTCTTGGGGGAGAGGTAGCCTACAATGAGCAGTTCTTC
CDR3 protein: CSALGGEVAYNEQFF
V gene: TRBV20-1
J gene: TRBJ2-1
clone size: .
D gene: .

CDR3 DNA: TGTGCCAGCAGCCAAGTCCAGGGTGTTACGCAGTATTTT
CDR3 protein: CASSQVQGVTQYF
V gene: TRBV3-1
J gene: TRBJ2-3
clone size: .
D gene: .

CDR3 DNA: TGCAGCGTTGATGTCTCCTATACCGGGGAGCTGTTTTTT
CDR3 protein: CSVDVSYTGELFF
V gene: TRBV29-1
J gene: TRBJ2-2
clone size: many
D gene: .

CDR3 DNA: TGTGCCAGCAGCTTTAGACTAGCGGGGCCGACAGATACGCAGTATTTT
CDR3 protein: CASSFRLAGPTDTQYF
V gene: TRBV3-1
J gene: TRBJ2-3
clone size: few
D gene: TRBD2

CDR3 DNA: TGTGCCTGGAGTCCCCCCCCGGGGAGTGCTCAAGCTTTCTTT
CDR3 protein: CAWSPPPGSAQAFF
V gene: TRBV30
J gene: TRBJ1-1
clone size: many
D gene: .

CDR3 DNA: TGTGCCAGCAGCTTAGCGGCTAGCGGGGGTCTGGATACGCAGTATTTT
CDR3 protein: CASSLAASGGLDTQYF
V gene: TRBV7-8
J gene: TRBJ2-3
clone size: .
D gene: TRBD2

CDR3 DNA: TGTGCCAGCAGTTTTAATGGCAGAACTGAAGCTTTCTTT
CDR3 protein: CASSFNGRTEAFF
V gene: TRBV12-3/TRBV12-4
J gene: TRBJ1-1
clone size: few
D gene: .

CDR3 DNA: TGCGCCAGCAGCTTGGAGGGGGGGTTCAATGAGCAGTTCTTC
CDR3 protein: CASSLEGGFNEQFF
V gene: TRBV5-1
J gene: TRBJ2-1
clone size: many
D gene: .

CDR3 DNA: TGTGCCAGCAGTTTTTCCGGGGGCTTCTATAATTCACCCCTCCACTTT
CDR3 protein: CASSFSGGFYNSPLHF
V gene: TRBV28
J gene: TRBJ1-6
clone size: few
D gene: .

CDR3 DNA: TGCGCCAGCAGCTTGGAGGGCAGAGGAACTGGGGCCAACGTCCTGACTTTC
CDR3 protein: CASSLEGRGTGANVLTF
V gene: TRBV5-1
J gene: TRBJ2-6
clone size: few
D gene: .

CDR3 DNA: TGTGCCAGCAGCCAAGAAGGGCTGACAGGGCGTTCACCCCTCCACTTT
CDR3 protein: CASSQEGLTGRSPLHF
V gene: TRBV14
J gene: TRBJ1-6
clone size: .
D gene: TRBD1

CDR3 DNA: TGCAGCGTTTTAGCCCAGCGCACCTACAATGAGCAGTTCTTC
CDR3 protein: CSVLAQRTYNEQFF
V gene: TRBV29-1
J gene: TRBJ2-1
clone size: .
D gene: .

CDR3 DNA: TGTGCCAGCAGTTTCCCTGACAGCCCCTGGGGGGGTGAAGCTTTCTTT
CDR3 protein: CASSFPDSPWGGEAFF
V gene: TRBV12-3/TRBV12-4
J gene: TRBJ1-1
clone size: .
D gene: .

CDR3 DNA: TGTGCCAGCTCACCACCTGCGACCGTCCGAAATGAAAAACTGTTTTTT
CDR3 protein: CASSPPATVRNEKLFF
V gene: TRBV18
J gene: TRBJ1-4
clone size: .
D gene: .

CDR3 DNA: TGCAGTGCTAGTCGGGTCGGCTACTTGGGGCTTGGGACGCAGTTCTTC
CDR3 protein: CSASRVGYLGLGTQFF
V gene: TRBV20-1
J gene: TRBJ2-1
clone size: few
D gene: .

CDR3 DNA: TGTGCCAGCTCCCAAGATACTAGCAATACGCAGTATTTT
CDR3 protein: CASSQDTSNTQYF
V gene: TRBV28
J gene: TRBJ2-3
clone size: many
D gene: .

CDR3 DNA: TGCGCCAGCAGCCAACGCATGGGAGAGACCCAGTACTTC
CDR3 protein: CASSQRMGETQYF
V gene: TRBV4-3
J gene: TRBJ2-5
clone size: .
D gene: .

CDR3 DNA: TGTGCCAGCAGCCCAAGGACTAGCGGGAACAATGAGCAGTTCTTC
CDR3 protein: CASSPRTSGNNEQFF
V gene: TRBV3-1
J gene: TRBJ2-1
clone size: .
D gene: TRBD2

CDR3 DNA: TGCGCCAGCAGGGCAGCGGGAGGGTACAATGAGCAGTTCTTC
CDR3 protein: CASRAAGGYNEQFF
V gene: TRBV5-1
J gene: TRBJ2-1
clone size: few
D gene: TRBD2